One and the same sample provided the 13 T cell receptor beta chains below, sequenced in a study of T cell responses to AZD1222 COVID-19 vaccine. The method was immunoSEQ multiplex PCR; TCRdb's version includes in-frame clones alone and lacks a portion of them. Among around 70,000 clones listed, 87% were seen once. Sequencing was performed on peripheral blood, taken 28 days after the second AZD1222 dose. All receptors come from an adult who received the AZD1222 COVID-19 vaccine.

This clone was seen once. V usage is TRBV2 and J usage is TRBJ2-7; the D is unclear. The CDR3 sequence is 12 residues long. The ends were cut back, 0 bases at V and 4 bases at J, with 4 bases in the middle. Germline assignment: CDR1 SNHLY and CDR2 FYNNEI. Here the CDR3 DNA reads TGTGCCAGCAGTGAAGCCGATTACGAGCAGTACTTC. It yields the protein CASSEADYEQYF. Combining the CDR3 with reference TRBV2 and TRBJ2-7 gives the whole variable domain EPEVTQTPSHQVTQMGQEVILRCVPISNHLYFYWYRQILGQKVEFLVSFYNNEISEKSEIFDDQFSVERPDGSNFTLKIRSTKLEDSAMYFCASSEADYEQYFGPGTRLTVT.

This chain connects TRBV24-1 to TRBJ1-3; no clear D. The CDR3 length is 15 residues. V shed 4 bases and J shed 4 bases, with 13 bases lying between them. Germline values: CDR1 KGHDR, CDR2 SFDVKD. The CDR3 DNA is TGTGCCACCAGTGACCGAAAGCGAACGGGAAACACCATATATTTT. Translating gives CATSDRKRTGNTIYF.

This sequence joins TRBV5-6 and TRBJ2-1; 8 nucleotides match TRBD1. Looked up from germline, CDR1 is SGHDT and CDR2 is YYEEEE. This CDR3 spans 14 amino acids. J was trimmed by 6 bases and V by 2 bases; bases with no gene match: 4. The CDR3 DNA reads TGTGCCAGCAGCTTTGGACAGGGTTTCAATGAGCAGTTCTTC. It codes for CASSFGQGFNEQFF. The full variable domain, rest sourced from reference TRBV5-6 and TRBJ2-1, is DAGVTQSPTHLIKTRGQQVTLRCSPKSGHDTVSWYQQALGQGPQFIFQYYEEEERQRGNFPDRFSGHQFPNYSSELNVNALLLGDSALYLCASSFGQGFNEQFFGPGTRLTVL.

This clone was picked up a small number of times. The gene calls are TRBV7-2 and TRBJ2-2; D is perhaps TRBD1 (5 bases). From germline, CDR1 is SGHTA and CDR2 FQGNSA. The CDR3 sequence is 14 residues long. CDR3 in DNA: TGTGCGATTAGGGGTCGGGTGAACACCGGGGAGCTGTTTTTT. It translates to CAIRGRVNTGELFF.

This sequence joins TRBV5-4 and TRBJ2-7; 10 nucleotides align to TRBD2. Germline CDR1 is SGHNT and CDR2 is YYREEE (reference sequence). Trimming cost V 4 bases and J 3 bases; bases outside gene matches: 7. CDR3 size: 15 residues. Here the CDR3 reads CASSNPGTSVYEQYF. The CDR3, as DNA: TGTGCCAGCAGCAATCCCGGGACTAGCGTCTACGAGCAGTACTTC. Full variable domain (missing parts from reference TRBV5-4 and TRBJ2-7): ETGVTQSPTHLIKTRGQQVTLRCSSQSGHNTVSWYQQALGQGPQFIFQYYREEENGRGNFPPRFSGLQFPNYSSELNVNALELDDSALYLCASSNPGTSVYEQYFGPGTRLTVT.

V and J are TRBV4-2 and TRBJ1-6, with D perhaps matching TRBD1 (6 bases). Trimming pared 4 bases from V and 3 bases from J, leaving 19 bases between. This CDR3 comprises 18 residues. Germline V CDR1 and CDR2: LGHNA, YNFKEQ. The CDR3 nucleotides read TGTGCCAGCAGCCGCGTAGGGGGTGGGGACCTCTATAATTCACCCCTCCACTTT. Its protein is CASSRVGGGDLYNSPLHF.

The gene calls are TRBV23-1 and TRBJ2-2; D unclear. TRBV23-1 counts as an open reading frame of uncertain function. The CDR3 spans 13 residues. Trimming pared 0 bases from V and 6 bases from J, leaving 5 bases between. This CDR3 is CASSQSIPGELFF. CDR3 in DNA: TGCGCCAGCAGTCAATCGATACCCGGGGAGCTGTTTTTT.

V and J are TRBV3-1 (or the pseudogene TRBV3-2) and TRBJ2-6; D unclear. Germline CDR1 is LGHDT and CDR2 is YNNKEL (reference sequence). Trimming took off 4 bases at V and 0 bases at J, with 7 bases between the two ends. The CDR3 consists of 15 residues. DNA for the CDR3: TGTGCCAGCAGCCGACTGACCTCTGGGGCCAACGTCCTGACTTTC. Its protein is CASSRLTSGANVLTF.

This clone has only a few counts. J is TRBJ2-7 and V is TRBV5-1; 14 nucleotides match TRBD2. The CDR3 loop spans 16 amino acids. V shed 1 base and J 5 bases; nucleotides not matched to a gene: 5. CDR1 SGHRS and CDR2 YFSETQ come from the germline V gene. The CDR3 region is CASSLTGTSGSDEQYF. The CDR3 nucleotides are TGCGCCAGCAGCTTGACGGGGACTAGCGGGAGTGACGAGCAGTACTTC.

This clone has just one count. The chain uses TRBV2 and TRBJ1-1, with no clear D. Germline V CDR1 and CDR2: SNHLY, FYNNEI. V shed 4 bases and J shed 0 bases, with 9 bases lying between them. The CDR3 sequence is 14 residues long. CDR3 in DNA: TGTGCCAGCAGTGGAGGTATCTTGAACACTGAAGCTTTCTTT. Encoded protein: CASSGGILNTEAFF. The full variable domain, its missing parts supplied by reference TRBV2 and TRBJ1-1, is EPEVTQTPSHQVTQMGQEVILRCVPISNHLYFYWYRQILGQKVEFLVSFYNNEISEKSEIFDDQFSVERPDGSNFTLKIRSTKLEDSAMYFCASSGGILNTEAFFGQGTRLTVV.

The chain carries TRBV12-5 and TRBJ1-2, with D possibly matching TRBD1 (6 bases). V lost 0 bases, J lost 4 bases, and 12 bases lay in between. The CDR3 loop spans 15 amino acids. Germline V gene lookup returns CDR1 LGHNT and CDR2 FRNRAP. The CDR3 loop reads CASGLVTGWGYGYTF. The CDR3 DNA is TGTGCTAGTGGTTTGGTGACAGGATGGGGCTATGGCTACACCTTC.

The chain recombines TRBV11-1 with TRBJ1-6; no firm D call. This CDR3 region has 16 residues. Trimming shortened V by 5 bases and J by 9 bases, and 20 bases separated the two germline ends. CDR1 and CDR2 from the germline V gene are SGHAT and FQDESV (reference sequence). The CDR3 sequence is CASSPDGMRGFSPLHF. DNA for the CDR3: TGTGCCAGCAGCCCCGACGGGATGAGAGGATTTTCACCCCTCCACTTT.

The rearrangement links TRBV7-9 to TRBJ2-7; a weak D match, TRBD2 (5 bases). Trimming took off 0 bases at V and 0 bases at J, with 15 bases between the two ends. The CDR3 is 17 residues long. The germline CDR1 and CDR2 sequences are SEHNR and FQNEAQ (reference sequence). CDR3 nucleotide sequence: TGTGCCAGCAGCTTAGCGGGTTCGGGGAAACCCTCCTACGAGCAGTACTTC. Translation: CASSLAGSGKPSYEQYF.